One and the same sample provided the 31 T cell receptor beta chains below, sequenced in a study of blood T cell repertoires in COVID-19. Assay: immunoSEQ multiplex PCR; the TCRdb copy retains only in-frame clones and omits some. Among around 250,000 clones listed, more than 80% were seen once. The sequencing input was peripheral blood. These receptor sequences come from a man aged 25 to 40 who had recovered from COVID-19.

This clone was recorded once. This chain connects TRBV19 to TRBJ2-7, with D tentatively TRBD1 (6 bases). CDR3 length: 13 residues. V was clipped by 9 bases and J by 0 bases, with 12 bases between them. Germline V gives CDR1 LNHDA, CDR2 SQIVND (reference sequence). The CDR3: CASRDKGSYEQYF. The CDR3 DNA reads as TGTGCCAGCCGGGACAAAGGCTCCTACGAGCAGTACTTC.

CDR3 in amino acids: CASSFPGQGWDGELFF. CDR3 bases: TGTGCCAGCAGCTTCCCGGGACAGGGCTGGGACGGCGAGCTGTTTTTT. The chain carries TRBV11-2 and TRBJ2-2; TRBD1 matches at 9 bases. CDR1 is SGHAT, CDR2 FQNNGV, per germline. CDR3 length equals 16 residues. Trimming cost V 3 bases and J 11 bases; bases outside gene matches: 13.

The chain combines TRBV10-2 with TRBJ1-1, with a weak D call TRBD1 (6 bases). There are 13 residues in the CDR3. CDR1 is WSHSY and CDR2 is SAAADI in the germline V gene. Trimming left V 7 bases short and J 1 base short, with 10 bases between. CDR3 nucleotide sequence: TGCGCCAGCACTTGGACAGAGAACACTGAAGCTTTCTTT. It is translated as CASTWTENTEAFF.

The chain uses TRBV7-6 and TRBJ2-3; 16 bases map to TRBD2. Looked up from germline, CDR1 is SGHVS and CDR2 is FNYEAQ. This CDR3 is 16 amino acids long. V lost 5 bases, J lost 6 bases, and 5 bases stayed unmatched. The CDR3 bases are TGTGCCAGCAGCCCGGGACTAGCGGGGGGGCCGGATACGCAGTATTTT. Its protein product is CASSPGLAGGPDTQYF.

This clone showed up just a few times. This chain uses TRBV20-1 with TRBJ2-3; D call uncertain. Deletions cut 5 bases from V and 2 bases from J, with 5 bases between. Germline V gene lookup returns CDR1 DFQATT and CDR2 SNEGSKA (reference sequence). The CDR3 covers 11 residues. The CDR3 region has the DNA TGCAGTGCTTCTTTCACAGATACGCAGTATTTT. This encodes CSASFTDTQYF.

This clone was seen a single time. This rearrangement joins TRBV5-8 to TRBJ1-1; D remains ambiguous. The V gene lost 6 bases and the J gene lost 1 base, with 19 bases spanning the gap. Per the germline V gene, CDR1 is SGHTS and CDR2 is YDEGEE. The CDR3 covers 16 residues. CDR3 in amino acids: CASTPGWGEGNTEAFF. CDR3 coding DNA: TGTGCCAGCACCCCAGGATGGGGAGAGGGGAACACTGAAGCTTTCTTT.

The genes are TRBV5-4 and TRBJ2-3, with TRBD2 as a possible D gene (7 bases). CDR3 length equals 15 residues. CDR1 SGHNT and CDR2 YYREEE come from the germline V gene (reference sequence). Trimming removed 4 bases at V and 5 bases at J, with 17 bases between. As DNA, the CDR3 is TGTGCCAGCAGCCTAGGGGGGGGGCAAAGAGATACGCAGTATTTT. This encodes CASSLGGGQRDTQYF.

The J gene is TRBJ1-1, the V gene TRBV5-1; D is possibly TRBD1 (5 bases). V lost 1 base and J 3 bases, leaving 13 bases between the germline ends. The CDR3 is made up of 15 amino acids. The germline gives CDR1 SGHRS, CDR2 YFSETQ. CDR3 sequence (DNA): TGCGCCAGCAGCTTGTTGGAGGGGATAGACACTGAAGCTTTCTTT. It translates to CASSLLEGIDTEAFF. The full variable domain, in which reference TRBV5-1 and TRBJ1-1 provide the parts outside the CDR3, is KAGVTQTPRYLIKTRGQQVTLSCSPISGHRSVSWYQQTPGQGLQFLFEYFSETQRNKGNFPGRFSGRQFSNSRSEMNVSTLELGDSALYLCASSLLEGIDTEAFFGQGTRLTVV.

J is TRBJ2-1 and V is TRBV5-5; a possible D gene is TRBD1 (5 bases). V shed 2 bases and J shed 0 bases, with 15 bases lying between them. CDR1 is SGHKS and CDR2 is YYEKEE in the germline V gene (reference sequence). This CDR3 comprises 17 residues. The DNA for the CDR3 is TGTGCCAGCAGCTTAGCTATGGGGCGCCGCTCCTACAATGAGCAGTTCTTC. It codes for CASSLAMGRRSYNEQFF.

J is TRBJ2-3 and V is TRBV7-2; 7 positions match TRBD1. Germline CDR1 SGHTA, CDR2 FQGNSA. J was trimmed by 0 bases and V by 5 bases; bases with no gene match: 8. This CDR3 has 16 residues. The CDR3 reads CASSRRGLGSTDTQYF. The CDR3 DNA reads as TGTGCCAGCAGCCGCAGGGGGTTAGGAAGCACAGATACGCAGTATTTT.

The V call is TRBV11-3, the J call TRBJ2-7, with a weak D call TRBD2 (5 bases). Germline lookup yields CDR1 SGHNT and CDR2 YENEEA. Deletions cut 1 base from V and 3 bases from J, with 7 bases between. CDR3 length: 13 amino acids. For the CDR3, the DNA is TGTGCCAGCAGCTTAGGGACTTTCTACGAGCAGTACTTC. The encoded protein is CASSLGTFYEQYF.

The rearrangement links TRBV5-5 to TRBJ1-5; 11 nucleotides match TRBD1. V was pared by 0 bases and J by 0 bases, with 8 bases of the junction left unmatched. This CDR3 is 19 amino acids long. In germline, CDR1 is SGHKS, CDR2 YYEKEE (reference sequence). CDR3 loop: CASSLALGQGADSNQPQHF. For the CDR3, the DNA is TGTGCCAGCAGCTTGGCCTTAGGACAGGGGGCCGATAGCAATCAGCCCCAGCATTTT.

Only a few counts were recorded for this clone. The chain combines TRBV4-1 with TRBJ1-4; unclear D gene. Deletions cut 0 bases from V and 4 bases from J, with 6 bases between. The CDR3 runs 14 residues. Per the germline V gene, CDR1 is MGHRA and CDR2 is YSYEKL. The CDR3 region is CASSQDFNNEKLFF. DNA of the CDR3: TGCGCCAGCAGCCAAGATTTTAATAATGAAAAACTGTTTTTT.

V usage is TRBV12-3 or TRBV12-4 and J usage is TRBJ1-4, with D uncertain. V was trimmed by 2 bases and J by 14 bases, leaving 12 bases between them. The CDR3 covers 12 residues. In DNA form, the CDR3 reads TGTGCCAGCAGTTTAACCACAGTCCAGCTGTTTTTT. Its protein is CASSLTTVQLFF.

The chain links TRBV27 to TRBJ1-2; possibly TRBD1 for D (6 bases). The germline V gene has CDR1 MNHEY and CDR2 SMNVEV (reference sequence). CDR3 size: 13 residues. V lost 5 bases, J lost 8 bases, and 15 bases lay in between. In DNA form, the CDR3 reads TGTGCCAGCAGTGGTCTCAGGGGACACGGCTACACCTTC. Its translation is CASSGLRGHGYTF.

This rearrangement joins TRBV10-3 to TRBJ2-5; TRBD2 matches 10 bases. Trimming cost V 11 bases and J 4 bases; bases outside gene matches: 13. CDR1 is ENHRY, CDR2 SYGVKD, per germline. The CDR3 sequence is 15 residues long. This chain's CDR3 is CAAALGTSEVETQYF. As DNA, the CDR3 is TGTGCCGCGGCGCTAGGGACTAGCGAGGTAGAGACCCAGTACTTC.

J is TRBJ1-2 and V is TRBV12-3 or TRBV12-4; perhaps TRBD1 as D (5 bases). Trimming left V 4 bases short and J 8 bases short, with 14 bases between. The CDR3 has 13 residues. The CDR3 region is CASSSPGGEGYTF. Here the CDR3 DNA reads TGTGCCAGCAGTTCCCCCGGGGGGGAAGGCTACACCTTC.

The gene calls are TRBV11-3 and TRBJ2-7; 7 positions agree with TRBD1. CDR1 and CDR2 from the germline V gene are SGHNT and YENEEA. The CDR3 has 13 residues. V was clipped by 0 bases and J by 5 bases; unmatched bases: 1. CDR3 bases: TGTGCCAGCAGCTTAGAACAGGGGAACGAGCAGTACTTC. It yields the protein CASSLEQGNEQYF.

V is TRBV4-1 and J is TRBJ2-7, with D perhaps matching TRBD1 (6 bases). The V end was cut by 0 bases, the J end by 3 bases, with 6 bases between. The germline CDR1 and CDR2 sequences are MGHRA and YSYEKL. The CDR3 consists of 13 residues. CDR3 region: CASSQEDSYEQYF. The CDR3 DNA reads as TGCGCCAGCAGCCAAGAGGACAGCTACGAGCAGTACTTC.

DNA for the CDR3: TGTGCCAGCAGTGCCCGGGACAGATCCTCTGGGGCCAACGTCCTGACTTTC. It encodes CASSARDRSSGANVLTF. J is TRBJ2-6 and V is TRBV6-1, with 7 nucleotides matching TRBD1. Germline lookup yields CDR1 MNHNS and CDR2 SASEGT. Trimming at V came to 4 bases and at J to 0 bases, leaving 6 bases not matched to a gene. The CDR3 length is 17 residues.

The rearrangement links TRBV13 to TRBJ2-1, with 7 bases lining up with TRBD1. Germline trimming cut 0 bases from V and 5 bases from J; bases unmatched to any gene: 4. Germline V gene lookup returns CDR1 PRHDT and CDR2 FYEKMQ (reference sequence). The CDR3 loop spans 15 amino acids. CDR3 region: CASSLGQGTNNEQFF. CDR3 bases: TGTGCCAGCAGCTTAGGACAGGGGACCAACAATGAGCAGTTCTTC.

The rearrangement joins TRBV2 to TRBJ2-3; TRBD2 matches 8 bases. The CDR3 contains 14 residues. Germline V gene data show CDR1 as SNHLY and CDR2 as FYNNEI. Unmatched junction bases numbered 4, after V lost 8 bases and J lost 0 bases. CDR3 nucleotide sequence: TGTGCCAGCCCGGGGGGGGCTAGCACAGATACGCAGTATTTT. Translating it yields CASPGGASTDTQYF.

This clone was recorded at least ten times. V is TRBV4-3 and J is TRBJ2-1, with TRBD1 matching 8 bases. J was trimmed by 5 bases and V by 3 bases; bases with no gene match: 18. The CDR3 totals 19 residues. Germline lookup yields CDR1 LGHNA and CDR2 YSLEER. The chain's CDR3 is CASSHPLLATGETDNEQFF. CDR3 bases: TGCGCCAGCAGCCATCCCCTTCTCGCGACAGGGGAAACGGACAATGAGCAGTTCTTC.

This chain joins TRBV11-2 and TRBJ1-1, with D perhaps matching TRBD1 (6 bases). The V gene's germline CDR1 is SGHAT and CDR2 FQNNGV. The CDR3 spans 16 residues. V gave up 2 bases and J gave up 3 bases, with 16 bases separating them. The CDR3 nucleotides are TGTGCCAGCAGCTTATATCAGGGGCGGAGGTACACTGAAGCTTTCTTT. Its protein product is CASSLYQGRRYTEAFF.

The V call is TRBV14, the J call TRBJ2-7; D uncertain. With 2 bases removed from V and 3 bases from J, the gap between germline ends came to 2 bases. The CDR3 is 11 residues long. CDR1 is SGHDN, CDR2 FVKESK, per germline. CDR3 nucleotides: TGTGCCAGCAGCCAACACTACGAGCAGTACTTC. Its translation is CASSQHYEQYF.

This chain connects TRBV12-3 or TRBV12-4 to TRBJ1-2; D possibly corresponds to TRBD1 (5 bases). The V gene lost 8 bases and the J gene lost 8 bases, with 15 bases spanning the gap. The CDR3 covers 12 residues. CDR3 protein: CASRRGHAGYTF. The CDR3, as DNA: TGTGCCAGCCGACGTGGACATGCAGGCTACACCTTC.

The chain couples TRBV9 to TRBJ2-2; tentatively, D is TRBD2 (6 bases). This CDR3 is 15 amino acids long. Germline CDR1 reads SGDLS; CDR2 reads YYNGEE. V lost 0 bases and J 4 bases, leaving 10 bases between the germline ends. The CDR3 region is CASSVDLRGTGELFF. The DNA of the CDR3 is TGTGCCAGCAGCGTAGACCTGCGGGGCACCGGGGAGCTGTTTTTT.

The V and J genes are TRBV5-1 and TRBJ2-3; a weak D match, TRBD1 (6 bases). This CDR3 contains 12 residues. The V end was cut by 9 bases, the J end by 4 bases, with 12 bases between. Per germline, CDR1 SGHRS and CDR2 YFSETQ. The CDR3 reads CATGTGSDTQYF. CDR3 in DNA: TGCGCCACCGGTACAGGGTCAGATACGCAGTATTTT.

The V call is TRBV27, the J call TRBJ2-7, with D perhaps matching TRBD1 (5 bases). Trimming removed 4 bases at V and 3 bases at J, with 19 bases between. The CDR3 is 16 residues long. CDR1 MNHEY and CDR2 SMNVEV come from the germline V gene (reference sequence). The CDR3 bases are TGTGCCAGCAGTTCAATGACAGCCATAAGGAGCTACGAGCAGTACTTC. Translated, it gives CASSSMTAIRSYEQYF.

The chain has TRBV9 and TRBJ1-1; D is perhaps TRBD1 (5 bases). The germline CDR1 and CDR2 sequences are SGDLS and YYNGEE. Trimming stripped 1 base from V and 4 bases from J, with 23 bases between. The length of the CDR3 is 18 residues. CDR3 DNA: TGTGCCAGCAGCGTATCCAACCATCCCAGGGAGGAGGGCACTGAAGCTTTCTTT. It yields the protein CASSVSNHPREEGTEAFF.

The chain employs TRBV4-1 and TRBJ2-3; 12 positions agree with TRBD2. The V segment lost 5 bases and the J segment 4 bases; nucleotides outside the gene matches: 7. CDR1 is MGHRA, CDR2 YSYEKL, per germline. The CDR3 is 16 amino acids. The CDR3 spells CASSVRTSGVADTQYF. CDR3 sequence (DNA): TGCGCCAGCAGCGTCCGGACTAGCGGGGTTGCAGATACGCAGTATTTT.